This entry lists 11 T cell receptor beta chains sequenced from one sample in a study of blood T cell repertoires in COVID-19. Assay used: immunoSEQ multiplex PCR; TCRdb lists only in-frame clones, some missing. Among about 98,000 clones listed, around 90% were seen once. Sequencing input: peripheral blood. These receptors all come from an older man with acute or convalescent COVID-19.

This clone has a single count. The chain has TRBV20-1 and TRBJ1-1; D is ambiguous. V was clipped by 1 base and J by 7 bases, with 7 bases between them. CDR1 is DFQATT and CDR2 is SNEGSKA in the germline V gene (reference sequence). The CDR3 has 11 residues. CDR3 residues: CSARVLLEAFF. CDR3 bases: TGCAGTGCTAGAGTCCTCCTTGAAGCTTTCTTT.

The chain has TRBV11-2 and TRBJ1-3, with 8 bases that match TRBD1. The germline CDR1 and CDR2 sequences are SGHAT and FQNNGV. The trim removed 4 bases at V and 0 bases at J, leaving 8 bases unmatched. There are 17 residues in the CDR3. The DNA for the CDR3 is TGTGCCAGCAGCTCCTGGACAGGGATTTTCTCTGGAAACACCATATATTTT. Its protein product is CASSSWTGIFSGNTIYF.

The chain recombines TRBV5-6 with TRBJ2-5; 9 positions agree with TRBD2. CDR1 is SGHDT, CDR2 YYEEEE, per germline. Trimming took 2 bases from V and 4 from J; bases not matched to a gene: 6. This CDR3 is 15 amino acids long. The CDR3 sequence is CASSFETSGLETQYF. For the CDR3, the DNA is TGTGCCAGCAGCTTTGAAACTAGCGGGTTAGAGACCCAGTACTTC.

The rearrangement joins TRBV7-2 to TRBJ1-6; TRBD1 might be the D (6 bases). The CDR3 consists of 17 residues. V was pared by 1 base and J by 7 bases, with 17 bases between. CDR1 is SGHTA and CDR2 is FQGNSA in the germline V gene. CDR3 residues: CASSLGRGRSGNSPLHF. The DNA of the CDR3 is TGTGCCAGCAGCTTAGGGCGGGGGCGATCTGGAAATTCACCCCTCCACTTT.

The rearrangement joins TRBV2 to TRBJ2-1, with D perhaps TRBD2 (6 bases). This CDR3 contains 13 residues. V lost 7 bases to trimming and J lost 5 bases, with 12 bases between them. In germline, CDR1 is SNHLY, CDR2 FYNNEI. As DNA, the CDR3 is TGTGCCAGCAAGAGTAGCGGAAACAATGAGCAGTTCTTC. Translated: CASKSSGNNEQFF.

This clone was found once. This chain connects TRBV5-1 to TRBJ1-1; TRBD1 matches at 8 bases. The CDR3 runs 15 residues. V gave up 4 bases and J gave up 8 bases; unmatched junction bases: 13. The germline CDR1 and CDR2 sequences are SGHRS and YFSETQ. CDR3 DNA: TGCGCCAGCAGCATTCAGGGGGCGAGGACTGGAGAAGCTTTCTTT. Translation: CASSIQGARTGEAFF.

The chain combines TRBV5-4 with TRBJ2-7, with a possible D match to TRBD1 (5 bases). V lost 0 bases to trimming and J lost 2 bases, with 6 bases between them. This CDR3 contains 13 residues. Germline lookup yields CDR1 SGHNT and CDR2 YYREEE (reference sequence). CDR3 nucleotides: TGTGCCAGCAGCTTGGAGACAGCCTACGAGCAGTACTTC. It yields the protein CASSLETAYEQYF.

Written as DNA, the CDR3 is TGTGCCAGCAGTTTTCACCGACAGGGAAGGAACACTGAAGCTTTCTTT. Translated, it gives CASSFHRQGRNTEAFF. The J gene is TRBJ1-1, the V gene TRBV6-6; 7 nucleotides align to TRBD1. The trim removed 4 bases at V and 1 base at J, leaving 9 bases unmatched. The CDR3 is 16 residues long. Germline CDR1 and CDR2: MNHNY and SVGAGI (reference sequence).

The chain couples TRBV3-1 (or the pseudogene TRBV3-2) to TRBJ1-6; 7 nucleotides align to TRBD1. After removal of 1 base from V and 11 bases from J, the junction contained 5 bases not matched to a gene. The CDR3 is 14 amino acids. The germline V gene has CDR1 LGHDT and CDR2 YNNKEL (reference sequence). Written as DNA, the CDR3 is TGTGCCAGCAGCCAAGGACAGGGAGGAACACCCCTCCACTTT. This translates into CASSQGQGGTPLHF.

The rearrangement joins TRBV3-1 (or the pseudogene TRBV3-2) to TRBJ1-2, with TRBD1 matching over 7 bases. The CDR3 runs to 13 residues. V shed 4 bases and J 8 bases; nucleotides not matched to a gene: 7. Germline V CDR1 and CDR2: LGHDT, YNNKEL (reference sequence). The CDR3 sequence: CASSLRQGRGYTF. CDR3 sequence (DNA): TGTGCCAGCAGCCTCCGACAGGGACGAGGCTACACCTTC.

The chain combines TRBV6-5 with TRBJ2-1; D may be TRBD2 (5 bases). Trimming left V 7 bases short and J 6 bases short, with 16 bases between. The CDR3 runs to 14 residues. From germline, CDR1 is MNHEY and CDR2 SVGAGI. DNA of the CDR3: TGTGCCAGCAACCCTAGCCCGACCGTCAATGAGCAGTTCTTC. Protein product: CASNPSPTVNEQFF.